The 11 T cell receptor beta chains below come from one sample, sequenced in a study of blood T cell repertoires in COVID-19 (dated by TCRdb to 2018 to 2020). Receptor amplification or capture employed the immunoSEQ multiplex PCR assay. The clones in this table, taken by TCRdb from immuneACCESS, are in-frame only. Not every clone is retained; where verified, under half of the shortfall comes from an unresolved V gene, and the cause of the rest is unknown. For this sample the table gives around 250,000 clones, of which around 84% were detected only once. The ten biggest clones cover approximately 3.5% of the sample. Sequencing was performed on peripheral blood. Receptor source: a woman aged 18 to 35 with acute or convalescent COVID-19.

This chain joins TRBV29-1 and TRBJ2-5, with D possibly matching TRBD1 (6 bases). V dropped 0 bases and J dropped 1 base, with 12 bases sitting between them. The CDR3 consists of 15 residues. Per germline, CDR1 SQVTM and CDR2 ANQGSEA. The DNA of the CDR3 is TGCAGCGTTGAAGAGCAGGGGAAAATCCAAGAGACCCAGTACTTC. Its protein is CSVEEQGKIQETQYF.

This clone was seen once. The chain employs TRBV7-8 and TRBJ2-1; D might be TRBD2 (5 bases). CDR1 and CDR2 (germline): SGHVS, FQNEAQ. This CDR3 contains 17 residues. Trimming shortened V by 1 base and J by 0 bases, and 13 bases separated the two germline ends. CDR3 protein: CASSLVGGGDSYNEQFF. In DNA, the CDR3 is TGTGCCAGCAGCTTAGTAGGAGGCGGAGACTCCTACAATGAGCAGTTCTTC. Variable domain in full (rest from reference TRBV7-8 and TRBJ2-1): GAGVSQSPRYKVAKRGQDVALRCDPISGHVSLFWYQQALGQGPEFLTYFQNEAQLDKSGLPSDRFFAERPEGSVSTLKIQRTQQEDSAVYLCASSLVGGGDSYNEQFFGPGTRLTVL.

This clone has only one observation. The V and J genes are TRBV9 and TRBJ2-1; 9 nucleotides match TRBD1. CDR3 size: 16 residues. V shed 0 bases and J 7 bases; nucleotides not matched to a gene: 8. Germline V gene sequence: CDR1 SGDLS, CDR2 YYNGEE. The chain's CDR3 is CASSVVPGQGKNEQFF. The CDR3 DNA is TGTGCCAGCAGCGTAGTACCGGGACAGGGAAAGAATGAGCAGTTCTTC.

The J gene is TRBJ1-4, the V gene TRBV5-1, with D perhaps TRBD1 (5 bases). Per germline, CDR1 SGHRS and CDR2 YFSETQ. V lost 3 bases and J 0 bases, leaving 15 bases between the germline ends. The CDR3 length is 17 residues. This CDR3 is CASSYVTPGTTNEKLFF. CDR3 bases: TGCGCCAGCAGCTATGTCACCCCAGGGACAACTAATGAAAAACTGTTTTTT.

This clone turned up a few times. J is TRBJ2-5 and V is TRBV7-8, with 9 nucleotides matching TRBD2. The CDR3 sequence is 15 residues long. V lost 2 bases and J lost 4; bases outside the gene matches: 5. Germline CDR1 SGHVS, CDR2 FQNEAQ. The CDR3 nucleotides are TGTGCCAGCAGCTTACTAGCGGGAATTGGAGAGACCCAGTACTTC. Translation: CASSLLAGIGETQYF.

V and J are TRBV11-2 and TRBJ2-7; 7 bases fit TRBD1. The V gene end was trimmed by 0 bases and the J gene end by 5 bases; junction bases not matched to a gene: 10. Per the germline V gene, CDR1 is SGHAT and CDR2 is FQNNGV. The CDR3 totals 16 residues. CDR3 sequence: CASSLDRWTGVHEQYF. The DNA of the CDR3 is TGTGCCAGCAGCTTAGATCGCTGGACAGGCGTCCACGAGCAGTACTTC.

This clone was detected only a few times. This chain joins TRBV7-2 and TRBJ2-1, with 7 bases that match TRBD1. The CDR3 length is 13 residues. CDR1 is SGHTA, CDR2 FQGNSA, per germline. Losses at the gene ends were 3 bases for V and 6 bases for J; bases not matched to a gene: 2. The CDR3, as DNA: TGTGCCAGCAGCTTCGACAGGGCCAATGAGCAGTTCTTC. This sequence encodes CASSFDRANEQFF.

This clone is a singleton in its sample. J is TRBJ2-4 and V is TRBV23-1, with 7 bases identical to TRBD1. TRBV23-1 is known as an ORF, though its function is uncertain. With 5 bases clipped from V and 2 bases from J, the junction kept 9 bases outside the gene matches. The CDR3 has 16 amino acids. This CDR3 reads CASSSTGERSKNIQYF. DNA of the CDR3: TGCGCCAGCAGTTCAACAGGGGAGAGGTCCAAAAACATTCAGTACTTC.

This sequence joins TRBV18 and TRBJ1-2, with 9 nucleotides matching TRBD1. With V trimmed by 6 bases and J by 4 bases, 9 bases remained unmatched. The CDR3 loop spans 15 amino acids. Germline V gene data show CDR1 as KGHSH and CDR2 as LQKENI. This chain's CDR3 is CASSESTGGSYGYTF. CDR3 in DNA: TGTGCCAGCTCGGAATCCACAGGGGGCTCCTATGGCTACACCTTC. The whole variable domain, remainder taken from reference TRBV18 and TRBJ1-2, is NAGVMQNPRHLVRRRGQEARLRCSPMKGHSHVYWYRQLPEEGLKFMVYLQKENIIDESGMPKERFSAEFPKEGPSILRIQQVVRGDSAAYFCASSESTGGSYGYTFGSGTRLTVV.

This clone was seen repeatedly, ten times or more. This chain connects TRBV15 to TRBJ2-7, with D maybe TRBD1 (6 bases). Trimming cost V 4 bases and J 7 bases, with 20 bases left between them. Looked up from germline, CDR1 is LNHNV and CDR2 is YYDKDF (reference sequence). CDR3 length: 15 amino acids. The CDR3 here is CATSTHLTGTGEQYF. The CDR3 bases are TGTGCCACCAGCACACACCTAACAGGGACGGGGGAGCAGTACTTC. The whole variable domain, filled in from reference TRBV15 and TRBJ2-7, reads DAMVIQNPRYQVTQFGKPVTLSCSQTLNHNVMYWYQQKSSQAPKLLFHYYDKDFNNEADTPDNFQSRRPNTSFCFLDIRSPGLGDTAMYLCATSTHLTGTGEQYFGPGTRLTVT.

This rearrangement joins TRBV30 to TRBJ1-4; D ambiguous. The CDR3 covers 14 residues. V was clipped by 4 bases and J by 0 bases, with 9 bases between them. CDR1 and CDR2 from the germline V gene are GTSNPN and SVGIG (reference sequence). The CDR3 DNA reads as TGTGCCTGGACGGCGGGAGCAACTAATGAAAAACTGTTTTTT. It translates to CAWTAGATNEKLFF.